The entry that follows covers one TCR beta chain sequence. These data come from a study of T cells expressing NK-cell markers. Study as a whole: Repertoires of TCR beta were obtained from T cells sorted as CD3+CD56+NKG2C+, CD3+CD56+NKG2C- and CD3+CD56-NKG2C+.

From its re-call of the 5' RACE reads, TCRdb lists each CDR3 protein once, without DNA. In all, the sample yields some 450,000 distinct CDR3 sequences. The CDR3 length is 13 residues. Germline values: CDR1 SGHKS, CDR2 YYEKEE (reference sequence). The sequenced sample consisted of blood T cells: a sorted CD56 or NKG2C T cell subset, CD4+ or CD8+ T cells, or bulk PBMC T cells (not recorded which). V usage is TRBV5-5 and J usage is TRBJ2-1; TCRdb picks TRBD1, but there is no DNA to check that call. This TCR derives from a woman between 18 and 70 years old in good health. The CDR3 spells CASSPTLGGEQFF.